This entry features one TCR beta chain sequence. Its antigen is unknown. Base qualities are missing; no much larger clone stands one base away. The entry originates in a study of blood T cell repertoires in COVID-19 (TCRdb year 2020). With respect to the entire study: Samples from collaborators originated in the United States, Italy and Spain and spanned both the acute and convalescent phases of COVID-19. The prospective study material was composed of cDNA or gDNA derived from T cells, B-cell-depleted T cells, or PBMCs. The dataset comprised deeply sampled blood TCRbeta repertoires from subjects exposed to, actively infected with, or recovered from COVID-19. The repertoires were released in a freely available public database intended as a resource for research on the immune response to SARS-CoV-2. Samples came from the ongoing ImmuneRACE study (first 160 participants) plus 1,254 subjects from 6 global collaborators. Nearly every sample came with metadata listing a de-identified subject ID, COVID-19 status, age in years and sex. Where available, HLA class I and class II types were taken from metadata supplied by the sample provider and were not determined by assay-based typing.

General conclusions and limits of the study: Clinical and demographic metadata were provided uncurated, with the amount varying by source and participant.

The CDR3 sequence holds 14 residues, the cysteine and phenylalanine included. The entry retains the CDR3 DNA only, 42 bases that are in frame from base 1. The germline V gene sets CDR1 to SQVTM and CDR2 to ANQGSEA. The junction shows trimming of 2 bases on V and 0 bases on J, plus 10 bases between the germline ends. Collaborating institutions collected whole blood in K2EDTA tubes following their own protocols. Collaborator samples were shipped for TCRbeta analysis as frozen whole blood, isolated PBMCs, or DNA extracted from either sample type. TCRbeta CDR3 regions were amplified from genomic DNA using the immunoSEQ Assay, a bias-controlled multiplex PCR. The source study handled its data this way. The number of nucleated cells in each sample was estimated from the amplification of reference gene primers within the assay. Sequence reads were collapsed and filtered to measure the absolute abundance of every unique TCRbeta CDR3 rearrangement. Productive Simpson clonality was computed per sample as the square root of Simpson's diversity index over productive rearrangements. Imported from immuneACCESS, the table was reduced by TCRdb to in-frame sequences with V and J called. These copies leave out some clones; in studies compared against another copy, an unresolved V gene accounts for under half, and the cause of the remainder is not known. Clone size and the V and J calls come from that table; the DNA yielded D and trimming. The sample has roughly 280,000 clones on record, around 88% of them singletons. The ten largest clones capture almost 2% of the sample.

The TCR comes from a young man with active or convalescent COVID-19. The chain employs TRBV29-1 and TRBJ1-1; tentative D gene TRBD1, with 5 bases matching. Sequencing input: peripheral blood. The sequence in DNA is TGCAGCGTTGAAAAGCGGGGGGTGAACACTGAAGCTTTCTTT. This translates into CSVEKRGVNTEAFF.